This paragraph covers one T cell receptor beta chain sequence. Its antigen remains unidentified. This CDR3 is 14 amino acids long. V shed 4 bases, J shed 4 bases, and the junction held 6 bases outside the gene matches. Looked up from germline, CDR1 is SGHTA and CDR2 is FQGTGA. Sequencing was performed with immunoSEQ multiplex PCR; in TCRdb, only in-frame clones are kept and a portion is missing. The data show 150,000 or so clones, with 90% to 95% seen just once and roughly 5.5% held by the top ten. This specimen comes from a study of T cell responses to AZD1222 COVID-19 vaccine. In the study overall: Second-dose schedules of about 4 or about 12 weeks were combined.

Study outcomes and limitations: The donor cohort was predominantly white British with a female majority, and clonal diversity may have been underestimated. All repertoire sampling was performed exclusively after the peak T cell response. Elevations in Spike-specific TCR breadth and depth followed administration of two AZD1222 doses.

The rearrangement uses TRBV7-3 and TRBJ1-1; 7 positions agree with TRBD1. This clonotype originated in an adult in good health. The sample in question was peripheral blood, obtained on day 0 of AZD1222 vaccination. CDR3 bases: TGTGCCAGCAGCTCCGACAGGGAGTCCACTGAAGCTTTCTTT. This sequence encodes CASSSDRESTEAFF.